This T cell receptor beta chain was captured by sequencing in a study of blood T cell repertoires in COVID-19. Deletions cut 3 bases from V and 0 bases from J, with 13 bases between. The CDR3 is 16 amino acids. Germline-derived CDR1 and CDR2 are SNHLY and FYNNEI. Data came from immunoSEQ multiplex PCR; TCRdb stores just in-frame clones and leaves some out. Among about 260,000 clones listed, around 90% were seen once. The sequence was obtained from a man aged 45-65 years who had been exposed to COVID-19. Sequenced sample: PBMCs or T cells enriched from blood (not recorded which). The chain uses TRBV2 and TRBJ2-3; possible D gene TRBD2, 5 bases. CDR3 residues: CASSELSGYSTDTQYF. CDR3 in DNA: TGTGCCAGCAGTGAGTTAAGCGGATATAGCACAGATACGCAGTATTTT.